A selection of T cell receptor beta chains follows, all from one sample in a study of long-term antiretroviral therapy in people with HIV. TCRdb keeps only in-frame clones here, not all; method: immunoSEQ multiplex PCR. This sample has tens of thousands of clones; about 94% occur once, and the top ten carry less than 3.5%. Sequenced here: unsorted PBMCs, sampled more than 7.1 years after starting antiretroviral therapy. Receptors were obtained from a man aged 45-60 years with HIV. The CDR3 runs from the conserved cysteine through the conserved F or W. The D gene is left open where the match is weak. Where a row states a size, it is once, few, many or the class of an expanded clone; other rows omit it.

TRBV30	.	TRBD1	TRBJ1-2	CAWSEDRIYGYTF	TGTGCCTGGAGCGAGGACAGGATTTATGGCTACACCTTC
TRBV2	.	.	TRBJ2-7	CASLEALYEQYF	TGTGCCAGCCTGGAAGCCCTTTACGAGCAGTACTTC
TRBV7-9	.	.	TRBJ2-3	CASSLDPGVEDTQYF	TGTGCCAGCAGCTTAGACCCCGGGGTGGAAGATACGCAGTATTTT
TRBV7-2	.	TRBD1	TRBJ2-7	CASSLAGTDYYEQYF	TGTGCCAGCAGCTTAGCCGGGACAGACTACTACGAGCAGTACTTC
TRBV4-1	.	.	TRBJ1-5	CASSPFREGDNQPQHF	TGCGCCAGCAGCCCTTTTCGGGAGGGGGACAATCAGCCCCAGCATTTT
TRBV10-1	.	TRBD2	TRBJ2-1	CASSEGTSDEQFF	TGCGCCAGCAGTGAAGGGACTAGCGATGAGCAGTTCTTC
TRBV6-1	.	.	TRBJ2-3	CACGGSPRTDTQYF	TGTGCCTGTGGAGGGAGCCCCCGCACAGATACGCAGTATTTT
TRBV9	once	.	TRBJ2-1	CASSVEALPLYNEQFF	TGTGCCAGCAGCGTAGAGGCGCTCCCCCTTTACAATGAGCAGTTCTTC
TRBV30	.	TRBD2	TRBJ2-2	CAWSPGGSGELFF	TGTGCCTGGAGCCCGGGGGGGTCCGGGGAGCTGTTTTTT
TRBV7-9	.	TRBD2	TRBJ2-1	CASSVGTSGGVYNEQFF	TGTGCCAGCAGCGTCGGGACTAGCGGGGGGGTATACAATGAGCAGTTCTTC
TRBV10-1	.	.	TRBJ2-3	CASSGGSTDTQYF	TGCGCCAGCAGTGGGGGAAGCACAGATACGCAGTATTTT
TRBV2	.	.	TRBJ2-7	CASRDGSYEQYF	TGTGCCAGCCGGGACGGCTCCTACGAGCAGTACTTC
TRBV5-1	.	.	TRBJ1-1	CASSPLGSNTEAFF	TGCGCCAGCAGCCCCTTGGGCTCGAACACTGAAGCTTTCTTT
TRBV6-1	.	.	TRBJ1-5	CASSVRESNQPQHF	TGTGCCAGCAGTGTTAGGGAAAGCAATCAGCCCCAGCATTTT
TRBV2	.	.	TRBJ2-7	CASRPTGTFSEQYF	TGTGCCAGCAGGCCTACCGGGACTTTCAGCGAGCAGTACTTC
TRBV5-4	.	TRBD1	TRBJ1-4	CASSLGLGQGGEKLFF	TGTGCCAGCAGCTTGGGCTTGGGACAGGGCGGTGAAAAACTGTTTTTT
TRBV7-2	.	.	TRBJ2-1	CASSLLPKTPRNEQFF	TGTGCCAGCAGCTTACTACCCAAAACGCCACGGAATGAGCAGTTCTTC
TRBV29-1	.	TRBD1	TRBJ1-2	CSVEGTGSHGYTF	TGCAGCGTTGAGGGGACAGGAAGCCATGGCTACACCTTC
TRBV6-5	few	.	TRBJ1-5	CASSPGDGNQPQHF	TGTGCCAGCAGCCCCGGGGACGGAAATCAGCCCCAGCATTTT
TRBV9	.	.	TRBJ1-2	CASSALRDTLQEGYTF	TGTGCCAGCAGCGCTTTGAGGGACACCTTACAAGAGGGCTACACCTTC
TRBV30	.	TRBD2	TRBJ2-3	CAWSPGLAGGWGSTDTQYF	TGTGCCTGGAGTCCGGGACTAGCGGGGGGATGGGGTTCCACAGATACGCAGTATTTT
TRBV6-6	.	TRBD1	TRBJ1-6	CASSPYRGENSPLHF	TGTGCCAGCAGTCCTTACAGGGGCGAGAATTCACCCCTCCACTTT
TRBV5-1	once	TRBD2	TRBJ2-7	CASSLWGLAGYEQYF	TGCGCCAGCAGCTTATGGGGACTAGCGGGATACGAGCAGTACTTC
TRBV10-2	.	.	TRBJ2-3	CASSDSSTDTQYF	TGCGCCAGCAGTGACTCTAGCACAGATACGCAGTATTTT
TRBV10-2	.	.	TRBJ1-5	CASSPTRGGSNQPQHF	TGCGCCAGCAGCCCTACCAGGGGTGGGAGCAATCAGCCCCAGCATTTT
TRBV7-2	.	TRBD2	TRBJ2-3	CASSFGLAADTQYF	TGTGCCAGCAGCTTCGGACTAGCGGCAGATACGCAGTATTTT
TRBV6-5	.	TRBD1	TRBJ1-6	CATGTGSSYNSPLHF	TGTGCCACGGGGACAGGCAGCTCCTATAATTCACCCCTCCACTTT
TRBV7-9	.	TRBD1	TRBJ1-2	CASSSDRGDGYTF	TGTGCCAGCAGCTCGGACAGGGGCGATGGCTACACCTTC
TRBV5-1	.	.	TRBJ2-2	CASSIGDRMGTGELFF	TGCGCCAGCAGCATTGGAGACAGGATGGGAACCGGGGAGCTGTTTTTT
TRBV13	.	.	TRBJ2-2	CASSLDGRGRTGELFF	TGTGCCAGCAGCTTAGATGGTAGAGGGCGAACCGGGGAGCTGTTTTTT
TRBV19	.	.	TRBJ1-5	CASSIQAGAVSNQPQHF	TGTGCCAGTAGTATTCAGGCAGGCGCCGTAAGCAATCAGCCCCAGCATTTT
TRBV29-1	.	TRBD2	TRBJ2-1	CSGEYGTSGDEQFF	TGCAGCGGTGAATACGGGACTAGCGGGGATGAGCAGTTCTTC
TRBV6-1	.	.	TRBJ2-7	CASSLDRSYGQYF	TGTGCCAGCAGTTTAGACAGGTCCTACGGGCAGTACTTC
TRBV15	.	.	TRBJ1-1	CATSRQTGNTEAFF	TGTGCCACCAGCAGGCAGACGGGGAACACTGAAGCTTTCTTT
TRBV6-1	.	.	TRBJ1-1	CASSEALNTEAFF	TGTGCCAGCAGCGAGGCCTTGAACACTGAAGCTTTCTTT
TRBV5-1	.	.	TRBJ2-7	CASRAGNLDEQYF	TGCGCCAGCAGGGCAGGGAATTTGGACGAGCAGTACTTC
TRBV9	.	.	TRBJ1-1	CASSVARNTEAFF	TGTGCCAGCAGCGTAGCCCGCAACACTGAAGCTTTCTTT
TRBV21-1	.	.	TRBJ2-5	CASSKDRDRGRETQYF	TGTGCCAGCAGCAAAGACCGGGACAGGGGGCGAGAGACCCAGTACTTC
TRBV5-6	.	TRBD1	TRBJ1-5	CASSVGTGVGTSNQPQHF	TGTGCCAGCAGCGTCGGGACAGGGGTCGGGACTAGCAATCAGCCCCAGCATTTT
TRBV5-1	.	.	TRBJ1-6	CASSRLSNSPLHF	TGCGCCAGCAGCCGGCTGAGCAATTCACCCCTCCACTTT
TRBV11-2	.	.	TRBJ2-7	CASSFSGTGYEQYF	TGTGCCAGCAGCTTCTCCGGGACCGGGTACGAGCAGTACTTC
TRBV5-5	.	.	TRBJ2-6	CASNRQGLSGANVLTF	TGTGCCAGCAACCGACAGGGACTCTCTGGGGCCAACGTCCTGACTTTC